This T cell receptor beta chain was recovered during a study of T cell changes during pregnancy in multiple sclerosis. Some clones are missing from TCRdb's copy, which holds only in-frame ones; the method was immunoSEQ multiplex PCR. The table includes 30,000 to 35,000 clones, approximately 88% detected once. The length of the CDR3 is 16 residues. V shed 4 bases and J 0 bases; nucleotides not matched to a gene: 4. Germline CDR1 and CDR2: MNHNS and SASEGT. Specimen: CD8+ T cells from peripheral blood mononuclear cells, collected in the first trimester of pregnancy. The V gene is TRBV6-1, the J gene TRBJ2-7; 12 bases fit TRBD2. This clonotype originated in a female donor with multiple sclerosis, enrolled in a pregnancy study. The CDR3 protein is CASSGLAGASSYEQYF. DNA of the CDR3: TGTGCCAGCAGTGGACTAGCGGGAGCTTCCTCCTACGAGCAGTACTTC.